The 5 T cell receptor beta chains below were found in one sample sequenced in a study of immune evolution from preneoplasia to lung adenocarcinoma. Clones were sequenced by immunoSEQ multiplex PCR, and TCRdb holds only the in-frame ones, with some missing. Among over 11,000 clones listed, approximately 78% were seen once. The sample was FFPE minimally invasive lung adenocarcinoma tissue. Source of these receptors: a person aged 65-85 years with lung adenocarcinoma.

The chain employs TRBV7-2 and TRBJ1-1; D is unresolved. This CDR3 has 14 amino acids. The germline V gene encodes CDR1 SGHTA and CDR2 FQGNSA. V was trimmed by 5 bases and J by 4 bases, leaving 14 bases between them. The CDR3 bases are TGTGCCAGCAGCCGCGACGGCCCGGCCACTGAAGCTTTCTTT. Its translation is CASSRDGPATEAFF.

This chain joins TRBV11-1 and TRBJ2-7; the D gene is possibly TRBD2 (6 bases). The germline CDR1 and CDR2 sequences are SGHAT and FQDESV (reference sequence). The CDR3 totals 14 residues. V lost 5 bases and J lost 3, with 14 bases in between. The CDR3 DNA sequence: TGTGCCAGCAGCCCACCGACTAGGGGCTACGAGCAGTACTTC. It encodes CASSPPTRGYEQYF.

This chain joins TRBV5-5 and TRBJ2-7; 11 positions match TRBD2. The ends lost 0 bases at V and 11 bases at J; junction bases unmatched: 13. The CDR3 is made up of 16 amino acids. Germline lookup yields CDR1 SGHKS and CDR2 YYEKEE (reference sequence). CDR3 amino acids: CASSLATLAGGAVEYF. The DNA for the CDR3 is TGTGCCAGCAGCTTGGCCACCCTAGCGGGAGGTGCGGTTGAGTACTTC.

The chain has TRBV6-1 and TRBJ1-1; D remains unclear. The CDR3 loop spans 13 amino acids. V was trimmed by 3 bases and J by 4 bases, leaving 9 bases between them. Germline V CDR1 and CDR2: MNHNS, SASEGT. This CDR3 reads CASSDHGFTEAFF. The CDR3 DNA reads TGTGCCAGCAGTGACCACGGTTTCACTGAAGCTTTCTTT.

In its sample, this clone was seen a few times. CDR3 amino acids: CASSLEGRGRGSGELFF. The CDR3 DNA reads TGCGCCAGCAGCTTGGAAGGCAGGGGGCGTGGATCCGGGGAGCTGTTTTTT. This rearrangement joins TRBV5-1 to TRBJ2-2; 8 bases are a match to TRBD1. The CDR3 is made up of 17 amino acids. The germline CDR1 and CDR2 sequences are SGHRS and YFSETQ. V trimming: 0 bases; J trimming: 6 bases; junction bases outside the gene matches: 10.